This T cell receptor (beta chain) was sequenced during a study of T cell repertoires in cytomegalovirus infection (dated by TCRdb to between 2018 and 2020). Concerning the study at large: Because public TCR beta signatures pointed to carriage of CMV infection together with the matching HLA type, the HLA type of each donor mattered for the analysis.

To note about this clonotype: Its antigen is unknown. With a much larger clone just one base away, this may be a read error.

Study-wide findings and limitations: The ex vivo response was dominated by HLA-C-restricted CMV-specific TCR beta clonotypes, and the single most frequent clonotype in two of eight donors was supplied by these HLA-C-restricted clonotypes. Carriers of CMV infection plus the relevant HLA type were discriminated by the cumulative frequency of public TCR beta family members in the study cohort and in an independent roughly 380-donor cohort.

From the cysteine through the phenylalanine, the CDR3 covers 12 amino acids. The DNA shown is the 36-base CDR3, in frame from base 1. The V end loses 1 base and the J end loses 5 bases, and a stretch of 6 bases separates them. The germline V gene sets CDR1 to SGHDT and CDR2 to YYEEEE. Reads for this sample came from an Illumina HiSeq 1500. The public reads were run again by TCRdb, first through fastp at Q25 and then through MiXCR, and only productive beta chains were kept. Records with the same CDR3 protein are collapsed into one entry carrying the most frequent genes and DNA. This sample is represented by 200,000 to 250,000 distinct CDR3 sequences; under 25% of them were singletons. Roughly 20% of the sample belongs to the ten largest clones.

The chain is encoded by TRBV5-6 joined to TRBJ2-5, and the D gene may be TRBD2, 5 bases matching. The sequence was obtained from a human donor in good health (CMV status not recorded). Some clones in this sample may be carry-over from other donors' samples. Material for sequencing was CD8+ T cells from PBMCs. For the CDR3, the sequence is CASSLKRETQYF. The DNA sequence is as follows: TGTGCCAGCAGCTTGAAGCGGGAGACCCAGTACTTC. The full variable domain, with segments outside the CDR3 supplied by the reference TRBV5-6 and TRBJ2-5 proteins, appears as DAGVTQSPTHLIKTRGQQVTLRCSPKSGHDTVSWYQQALGQGPQFIFQYYEEEERQRGNFPDRFSGHQFPNYSSELNVNALLLGDSALYLCASSLKRETQYFGPGTRLLVL.